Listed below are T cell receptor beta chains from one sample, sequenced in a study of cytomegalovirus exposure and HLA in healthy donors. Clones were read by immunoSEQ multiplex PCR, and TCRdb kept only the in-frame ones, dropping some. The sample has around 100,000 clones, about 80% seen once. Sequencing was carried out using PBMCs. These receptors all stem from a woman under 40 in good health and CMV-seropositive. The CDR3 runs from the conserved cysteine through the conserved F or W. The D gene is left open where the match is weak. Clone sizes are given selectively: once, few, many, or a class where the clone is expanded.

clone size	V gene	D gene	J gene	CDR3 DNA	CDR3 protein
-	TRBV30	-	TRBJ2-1	TGTGCCTGGGGCCCGCACGAGCAGTTCTTC	CAWGPHEQFF
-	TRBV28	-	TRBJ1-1	TGTGCCAGCAGTTTCACGGGACACCCGATGAACACTGAAGCTTTCTTT	CASSFTGHPMNTEAFF
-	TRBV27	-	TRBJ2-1	TGTGCCAGCAGTTTATATCGGGAAGCGCCCTACAATGAGCAGTTCTTC	CASSLYREAPYNEQFF
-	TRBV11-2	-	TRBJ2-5	TGTGCCAGCAGCTTAGCCTACGGAGAGACCCAGTACTTC	CASSLAYGETQYF
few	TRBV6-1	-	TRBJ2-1	TGTGCCAGCAGTGAGACGGCGGGGGCATCCTACAATGAGCAGTTCTTC	CASSETAGASYNEQFF
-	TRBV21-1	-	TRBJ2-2	TGTGCCAGCACCAGATTTCTTCAGGGGAAGGGCGGGGAGCTGTTTTTT	CASTRFLQGKGGELFF
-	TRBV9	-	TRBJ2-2	TGTGCCAGCAGTCCTGAGCGATCGAACACCGGGGAGCTGTTTTTT	CASSPERSNTGELFF
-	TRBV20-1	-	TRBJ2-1	TGCAGTGCCAAACTACCGGCTATACAGTTCTTC	CSAKLPAIQFF
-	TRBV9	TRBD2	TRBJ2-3	TGTGCCAGCAGCGTACCAGCGGGGGGCACAGATACGCAGTATTTT	CASSVPAGGTDTQYF
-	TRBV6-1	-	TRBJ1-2	TGTGCCAGCAGTGAGAACGGCCGGGACACATACTATGGCTACACCTTC	CASSENGRDTYYGYTF
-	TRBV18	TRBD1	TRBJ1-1	TGTGCCAGCTCACCACGACAATCCGGGACAGCTTTCACTGAAGCTTTCTTT	CASSPRQSGTAFTEAFF
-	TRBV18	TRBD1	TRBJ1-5	TGTGCCAGCTCACCGGACAGGTTCAATCAGCCCCAGCATTTT	CASSPDRFNQPQHF
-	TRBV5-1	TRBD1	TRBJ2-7	TGCGCCAGCAGCGTGGCCGGGACAGGAGTCTACGAGCAGTACTTC	CASSVAGTGVYEQYF
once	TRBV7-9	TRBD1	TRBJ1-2	TGTGCCAGCAGCTTAGGGACAGGGATAAGTAGGTATGGCTACACCTTC	CASSLGTGISRYGYTF
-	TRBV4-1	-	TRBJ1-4	TGCGCCAGCAGCCAAGTAGGGGAGGGTGAAAAACTGTTTTTT	CASSQVGEGEKLFF
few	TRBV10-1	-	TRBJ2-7	TGCGCCAGCAGTGAGTTCAGGGAGGTGGGGCAGTACTTC	CASSEFREVGQYF
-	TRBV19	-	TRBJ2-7	TGTGCCAGTAGTACAAACAGGGATACCTACGAGCAGTACTTC	CASSTNRDTYEQYF
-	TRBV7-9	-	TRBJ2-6	TGTGCCAGCAGCCCCCCTGGGCACGGGGCCAACGTCCTGACTTTC	CASSPPGHGANVLTF
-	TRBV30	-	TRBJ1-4	TGTGCCTGGAGTCAGACTGGTTATAATGAAAAACTGTTTTTT	CAWSQTGYNEKLFF
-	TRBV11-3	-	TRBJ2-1	TGTGCCAGCAGCTTAGAGACAGGAGACCCGAAACCCTACAATGAGCAGTTCTTC	CASSLETGDPKPYNEQFF
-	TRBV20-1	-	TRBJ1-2	TGCAGTGCTAGAGATCTAACCGGCTACACCTTC	CSARDLTGYTF
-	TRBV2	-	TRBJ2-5	TGTGCCAGCAGTGAATGGAGACAGTCCTTTAAAGAGACCCAGTACTTC	CASSEWRQSFKETQYF
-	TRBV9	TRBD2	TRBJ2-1	TGTGCCAGCAGCGGCCCCTCGGGGGGTGAGCAGTTCTTC	CASSGPSGGEQFF
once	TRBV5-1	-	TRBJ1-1	TGCGCCAGCAGCGGAGGGACGGTCATGAACACTGAAGCTTTCTTT	CASSGGTVMNTEAFF
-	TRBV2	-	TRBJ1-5	TGTGCCAGCAGTGACCACGTAAGTGGGGCCTATCAGCCCCAGCATTTT	CASSDHVSGAYQPQHF
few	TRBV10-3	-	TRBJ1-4	TGTGCCATCAGTGCAGACAGTGAAAAACTGTTTTTT	CAISADSEKLFF
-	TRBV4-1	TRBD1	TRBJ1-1	TGCGCCAGCAGCCAGTTTCCAGGGGGCCACACTGAAGCTTTCTTT	CASSQFPGGHTEAFF
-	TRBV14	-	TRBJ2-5	TGTGCCAGCAGCTCCCGACCGGGAGTGGGAAAGGGAGAGACCCAGTACTTC	CASSSRPGVGKGETQYF
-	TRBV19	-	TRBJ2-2	TGTGCCAGTAGCCAGGCCCTCTTTAGTTCCGGGGAGCTGTTTTTT	CASSQALFSSGELFF
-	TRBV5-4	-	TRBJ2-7	TGTGCCAGCAGTGAGGACGGGGCCTACGAGCAGTACTTC	CASSEDGAYEQYF
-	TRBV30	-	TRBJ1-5	TGTGCCTGGAGTGTACTAGGACAGATGGGTCAGCCCCAGCATTTT	CAWSVLGQMGQPQHF
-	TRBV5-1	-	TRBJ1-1	TGCGCCAGCAGCTTGGACCGGGGGGCAGGGAACACTGAAGCTTTCTTT	CASSLDRGAGNTEAFF
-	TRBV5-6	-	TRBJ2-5	TGTGCCAGCAGCTTGACCCGTCAGGGGGGAGAGACCCAGTACTTC	CASSLTRQGGETQYF
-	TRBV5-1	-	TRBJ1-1	TGCGCCAGCAGCCAGGGCCCGCTGGGGAACATGAACACTGAAGCTTTCTTT	CASSQGPLGNMNTEAFF
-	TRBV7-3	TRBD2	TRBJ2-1	TGTGCCAGCAGCCCCGGGACTAGCGGGGAATATTACAATGAGCAGTTCTTC	CASSPGTSGEYYNEQFF
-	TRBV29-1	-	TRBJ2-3	TGCAGCGACTTGAATGTCCCACAGCACACAGATACGCAGTATTTT	CSDLNVPQHTDTQYF
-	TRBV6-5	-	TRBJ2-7	TGTGCCAGCAGGCCTCTCGGAGGGCCAGAGGACGAGCAGTACTTC	CASRPLGGPEDEQYF
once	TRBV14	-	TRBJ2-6	TGTGCCAGCAGCCAAGCTTTAGCTGGGGCCAACGTCCTGACTTTC	CASSQALAGANVLTF
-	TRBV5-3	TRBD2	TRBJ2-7	TGTGCCAGAAGCTGGCCTTTGGCTAGCGGGGGAGAGGACTCCTACGAGCAGTACTTC	CARSWPLASGGEDSYEQYF